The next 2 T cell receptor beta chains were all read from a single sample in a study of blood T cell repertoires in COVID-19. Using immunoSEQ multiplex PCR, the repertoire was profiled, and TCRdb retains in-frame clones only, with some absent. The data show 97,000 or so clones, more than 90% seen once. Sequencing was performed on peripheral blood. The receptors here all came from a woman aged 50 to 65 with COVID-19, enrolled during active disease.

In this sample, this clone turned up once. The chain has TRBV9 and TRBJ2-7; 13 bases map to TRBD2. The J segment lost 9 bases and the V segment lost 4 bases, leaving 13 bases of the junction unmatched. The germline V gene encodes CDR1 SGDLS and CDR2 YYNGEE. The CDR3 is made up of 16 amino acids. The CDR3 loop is CASSPEFGLAGDGQYF. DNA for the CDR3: TGTGCCAGCAGCCCGGAATTCGGACTAGCGGGGGACGGGCAGTACTTC. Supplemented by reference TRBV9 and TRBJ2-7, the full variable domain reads DSGVTQTPKHLITATGQRVTLRCSPRSGDLSVYWYQQSLDQGLQFLIQYYNGEERAKGNILERFSAQQFPDLHSELNLSSLELGDSALYFCASSPEFGLAGDGQYFGPGTRLTVT.

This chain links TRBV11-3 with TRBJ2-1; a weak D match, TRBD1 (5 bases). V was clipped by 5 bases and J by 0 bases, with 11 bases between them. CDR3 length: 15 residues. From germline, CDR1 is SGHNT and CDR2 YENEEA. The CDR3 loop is CASSQTGISYNEQFF. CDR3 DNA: TGTGCCAGCAGCCAAACAGGAATCTCCTACAATGAGCAGTTCTTC.